Presented here are 10 T cell receptor beta chains from one specimen sequenced in a study of shared clonotypes between healthy human individuals. Only in-frame clones appear in the TCRdb table, and some are missing; sequencing was by immunoSEQ multiplex PCR. Of about 1.1 million clones in the sample, approximately 77% were seen once. The sequenced material came from memory CD4+ T cells from PBMCs. The sample's subset: CD45RA-negative fraction. The receptors stem from a man aged 18-30 years in good health. Some clones in this sample may be carry-over from other donors' samples.

The chain uses TRBV28 and TRBJ2-3, with TRBD2 matching over 8 bases. This CDR3 comprises 16 residues. The junction had 12 bases not matched to a gene; V was cut back by 5 bases and J by 5 bases. Germline values: CDR1 MDHEN, CDR2 SYDVKM. This CDR3 reads CASSPQVAGLVDTQYF. The CDR3 bases are TGTGCCAGCAGTCCGCAGGTAGCGGGATTAGTAGATACGCAGTATTTT.

This chain uses TRBV7-9 with TRBJ1-2; D gene ambiguous. This CDR3 comprises 12 residues. V dropped 5 bases and J dropped 8 bases, with 12 bases sitting between them. Per germline, CDR1 SEHNR and CDR2 FQNEAQ (reference sequence). As DNA, the CDR3 is TGTGCCAGCAGCCAGAACGTCGGGGGCTACACCTTC. It is translated as CASSQNVGGYTF.

The V and J genes are TRBV7-2 and TRBJ2-1; TRBD1 agrees at 7 bases. Unmatched junction bases numbered 9, after V lost 3 bases and J lost 10 bases. CDR1 and CDR2 (germline): SGHTA, FQGNSA. This CDR3 has 14 amino acids. CDR3 sequence (DNA): TGTGCCAGCAGCTTGTCCACCAACAGGGGAGAGCAGTTCTTC. Residues: CASSLSTNRGEQFF.

The rearrangement joins TRBV18 to TRBJ1-1; D is possibly TRBD1 (6 bases). The V end was cut by 11 bases, the J end by 4 bases, with 17 bases between. The length of the CDR3 is 13 residues. Looked up from germline, CDR1 is KGHSH and CDR2 is LQKENI. In DNA form, the CDR3 reads TGTGCCGGGAGACAGGCCGAGGGCACTGAAGCTTTCTTT. It encodes CAGRQAEGTEAFF.

This clone was observed a handful of times. This chain joins TRBV28 and TRBJ2-1; D remains unclear. The CDR3 runs to 12 residues. V was cut by 2 bases and J by 5 bases, with 4 bases left in between. Germline CDR1 MDHEN, CDR2 SYDVKM. CDR3 DNA sequence: TGTGCCAGCAGTTTAAACCACAATGAGCAGTTCTTC. It translates to CASSLNHNEQFF.

The rearrangement links TRBV7-8 to TRBJ2-2; D gene ambiguous. Germline CDR1 reads SGHVS; CDR2 reads FQNEAQ. V was shortened by 1 base and J by 5 bases, with 11 bases between the two germline ends. This CDR3 comprises 15 residues. The CDR3 DNA reads as TGTGCCAGCAGCTTAGAGGGCCTGGTAACCGGGGAGCTGTTTTTT. As protein: CASSLEGLVTGELFF.

In its sample, this clone was seen a few times. The chain recombines TRBV29-1 with TRBJ1-4; TRBD1 agrees at 7 bases. CDR1 is SQVTM, CDR2 ANQGSEA, per germline. The CDR3 has 14 residues. With 7 bases clipped from V and 8 bases from J, the junction kept 13 bases outside the gene matches. In nucleotides, the CDR3 is TGCAGCGCCTTATTAGGGGGCTCCCCCGAAAAACTGTTTTTT. Translation gives CSALLGGSPEKLFF.

The chain has TRBV28 and TRBJ2-1; 10 nucleotides agree with TRBD2. After removal of 6 bases from V and 6 bases from J, the junction contained 11 bases not matched to a gene. CDR3 length: 16 residues. Per germline, CDR1 MDHEN and CDR2 SYDVKM. The CDR3 reads CASSPSGSGSLNEQFF. The CDR3 DNA is TGTGCCAGCAGCCCTAGCGGGAGTGGAAGTCTCAATGAGCAGTTCTTC.

The rearrangement joins TRBV18 to TRBJ2-1; D is uncertain. The CDR3 spans 15 residues. V gave up 4 bases and J gave up 0 bases, with 10 bases separating them. CDR1 is KGHSH, CDR2 LQKENI, per germline. The CDR3 DNA sequence: TGTGCCAGCTCACGCAGTGGCTTCTCCTACAATGAGCAGTTCTTC. The encoded protein is CASSRSGFSYNEQFF. Filled out from reference TRBV18 and TRBJ2-1, the complete variable domain reads NAGVMQNPRHLVRRRGQEARLRCSPMKGHSHVYWYRQLPEEGLKFMVYLQKENIIDESGMPKERFSAEFPKEGPSILRIQQVVRGDSAAYFCASSRSGFSYNEQFFGPGTRLTVL.

The rearrangement links TRBV4-3 to TRBJ1-1; D is undetermined. This CDR3 has 14 residues. The germline V gene encodes CDR1 LGHNA and CDR2 YSLEER. The germline V and J ends were trimmed by 4 bases and 0 bases, with 9 bases remaining between them. The CDR3 DNA reads as TGCGCCAGCAGCCGGCACCGCATGAACACTGAAGCTTTCTTT. This sequence encodes CASSRHRMNTEAFF.